This TCR beta chain comes out of a study of cytomegalovirus exposure and HLA in healthy donors. V was pared by 0 bases and J by 12 bases, with 9 bases of the junction left unmatched. From germline, CDR1 is SGHTA and CDR2 FQGTGA. This CDR3 has 15 amino acids. Vbeta (60) and Jbeta (13) primers were used in the PCR. Assay: immunoSEQ multiplex PCR; the TCRdb copy retains only in-frame clones and omits some. The table includes some 170,000 clones, roughly 79% detected once. Sequenced: PBMCs. The origin of this receptor is a woman aged 45-65 years in good health and CMV-seronegative. The gene calls are TRBV7-3 and TRBJ2-1, with 9 bases fitting TRBD2. CDR3: CASSLTTSGLTGQFF. The CDR3 DNA sequence: TGTGCCAGCAGCTTAACGACTAGCGGACTTACCGGGCAGTTCTTC.